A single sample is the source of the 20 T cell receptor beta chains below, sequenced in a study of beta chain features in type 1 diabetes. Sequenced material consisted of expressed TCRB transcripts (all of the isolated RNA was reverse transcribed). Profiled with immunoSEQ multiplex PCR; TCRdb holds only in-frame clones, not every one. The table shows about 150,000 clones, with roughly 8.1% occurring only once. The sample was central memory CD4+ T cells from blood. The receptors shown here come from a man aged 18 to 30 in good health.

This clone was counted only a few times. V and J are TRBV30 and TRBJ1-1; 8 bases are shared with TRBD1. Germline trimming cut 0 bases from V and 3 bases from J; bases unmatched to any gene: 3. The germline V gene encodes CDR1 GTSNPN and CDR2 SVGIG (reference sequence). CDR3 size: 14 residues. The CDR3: CAWSVRGLDTEAFF. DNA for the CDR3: TGTGCCTGGAGTGTCAGGGGGCTCGACACTGAAGCTTTCTTT.

The CDR3 is CASSPGGDRGSSGANVLTF. CDR3 nucleotides: TGTGCCAGCAGCCCGGGTGGGGACAGGGGGTCGTCTGGGGCCAACGTCCTGACTTTC. The V and J genes are TRBV9 and TRBJ2-6, with 11 bases matching TRBD1. CDR3 size: 19 residues. Germline values: CDR1 SGDLS, CDR2 YYNGEE. The V and J ends lost 4 bases and 1 base, in that order; junction bases with no gene match: 10.

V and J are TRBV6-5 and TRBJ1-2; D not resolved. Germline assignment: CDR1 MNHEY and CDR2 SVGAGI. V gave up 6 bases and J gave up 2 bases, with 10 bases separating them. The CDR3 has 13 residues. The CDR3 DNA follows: TGTGCCAGCAGGCTAACAGAGAACTATGGCTACACCTTC. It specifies CASRLTENYGYTF.

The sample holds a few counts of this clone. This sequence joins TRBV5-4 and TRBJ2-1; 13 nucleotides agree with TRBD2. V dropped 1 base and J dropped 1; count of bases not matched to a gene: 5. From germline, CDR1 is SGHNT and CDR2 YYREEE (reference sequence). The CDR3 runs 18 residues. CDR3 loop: CASSLLLAGGGSYNEQFF. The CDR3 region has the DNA TGTGCCAGCAGCTTGTTACTAGCGGGAGGGGGGTCCTACAATGAGCAGTTCTTC.

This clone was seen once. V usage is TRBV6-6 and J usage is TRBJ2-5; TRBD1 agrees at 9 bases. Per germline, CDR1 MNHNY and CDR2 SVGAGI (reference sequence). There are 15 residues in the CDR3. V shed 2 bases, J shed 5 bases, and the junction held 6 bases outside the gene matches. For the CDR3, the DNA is TGTGCCAGCAGTTACGGGACAGGGTACCGGGAGACCCAGTACTTC. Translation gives CASSYGTGYRETQYF.

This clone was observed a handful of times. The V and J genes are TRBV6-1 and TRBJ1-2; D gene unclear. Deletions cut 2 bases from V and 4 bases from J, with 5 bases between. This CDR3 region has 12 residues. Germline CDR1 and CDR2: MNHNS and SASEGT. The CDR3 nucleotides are TGTGCCAGCAGTGAATTCCGCTATGGCTACACCTTC. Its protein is CASSEFRYGYTF.

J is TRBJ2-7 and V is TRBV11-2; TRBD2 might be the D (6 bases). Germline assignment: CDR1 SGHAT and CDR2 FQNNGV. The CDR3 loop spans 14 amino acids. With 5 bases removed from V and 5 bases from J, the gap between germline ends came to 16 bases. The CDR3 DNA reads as TGTGCCAGCAGCCCGACCCGGGGGTATGACGAGCAGTACTTC. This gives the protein CASSPTRGYDEQYF.

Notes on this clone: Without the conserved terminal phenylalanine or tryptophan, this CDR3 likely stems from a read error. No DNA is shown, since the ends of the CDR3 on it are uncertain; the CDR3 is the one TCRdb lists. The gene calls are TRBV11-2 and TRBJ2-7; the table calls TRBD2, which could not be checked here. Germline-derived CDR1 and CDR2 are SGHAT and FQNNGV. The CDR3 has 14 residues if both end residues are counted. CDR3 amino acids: CASSLDRASGGVRI.

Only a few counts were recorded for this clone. The CDR3 here is CAIRENRGDMNTEAFF. In nucleotides, the CDR3 is TGTGCCATCAGGGAGAACAGGGGTGACATGAACACTGAAGCTTTCTTT. This chain links TRBV10-3 with TRBJ1-1; TRBD1 matches at 7 bases. The CDR3 loop spans 16 amino acids. The V gene's germline CDR1 is ENHRY and CDR2 SYGVKD. Losses at the gene ends were 6 bases for V and 0 bases for J; bases not matched to a gene: 10.

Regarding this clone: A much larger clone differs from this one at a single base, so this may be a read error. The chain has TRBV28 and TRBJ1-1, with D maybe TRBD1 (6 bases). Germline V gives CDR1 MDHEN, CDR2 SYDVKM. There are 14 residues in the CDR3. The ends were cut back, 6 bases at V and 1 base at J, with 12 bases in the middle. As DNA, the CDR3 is TGTGCCAGCAGCTGGGGACACCAGAACACTGAAGCTTTCTTT. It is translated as CASSWGHQNTEAFF.

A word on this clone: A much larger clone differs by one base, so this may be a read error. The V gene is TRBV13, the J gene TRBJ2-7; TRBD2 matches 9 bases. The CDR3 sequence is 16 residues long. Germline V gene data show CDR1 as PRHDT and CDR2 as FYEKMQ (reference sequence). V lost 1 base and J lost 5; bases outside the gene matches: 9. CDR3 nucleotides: TGTGCCAGCAGCTTAGAAGGTCTAGCGGGGAAAAACGAGCAGTACTTC. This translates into CASSLEGLAGKNEQYF.

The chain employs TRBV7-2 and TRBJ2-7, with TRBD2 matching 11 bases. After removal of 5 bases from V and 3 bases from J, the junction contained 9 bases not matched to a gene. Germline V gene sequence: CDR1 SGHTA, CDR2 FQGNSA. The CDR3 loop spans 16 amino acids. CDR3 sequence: CASSRMLAGGSYEQYF. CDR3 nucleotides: TGTGCCAGCAGCCGGATGCTAGCGGGAGGTAGCTACGAGCAGTACTTC.

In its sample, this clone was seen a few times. This chain's CDR3 is CASSLGTGGEETQYF. The CDR3 region has the DNA TGTGCCAGCAGCTTGGGCACAGGGGGCGAGGAGACCCAGTACTTC. This sequence joins TRBV11-2 and TRBJ2-5; 9 bases fit TRBD1. The CDR3 covers 15 residues. The germline gives CDR1 SGHAT, CDR2 FQNNGV. V lost 3 bases, J lost 5 bases, and 7 bases stayed unmatched.

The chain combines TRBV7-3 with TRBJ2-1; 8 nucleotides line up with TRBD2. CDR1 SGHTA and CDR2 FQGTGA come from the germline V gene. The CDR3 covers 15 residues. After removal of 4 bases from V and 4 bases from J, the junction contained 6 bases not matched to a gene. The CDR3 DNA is TGTGCCAGCAGCTCTGCGGGGGGCCGATACAATGAGCAGTTCTTC. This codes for CASSSAGGRYNEQFF.

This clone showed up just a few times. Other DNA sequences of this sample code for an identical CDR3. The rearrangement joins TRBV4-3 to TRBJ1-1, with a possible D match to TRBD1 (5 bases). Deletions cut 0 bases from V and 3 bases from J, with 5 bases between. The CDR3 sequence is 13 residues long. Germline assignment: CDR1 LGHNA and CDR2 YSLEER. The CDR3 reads CASSQDRDTEAFF. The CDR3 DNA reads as TGCGCCAGCAGCCAAGACAGGGACACTGAAGCTTTCTTT.

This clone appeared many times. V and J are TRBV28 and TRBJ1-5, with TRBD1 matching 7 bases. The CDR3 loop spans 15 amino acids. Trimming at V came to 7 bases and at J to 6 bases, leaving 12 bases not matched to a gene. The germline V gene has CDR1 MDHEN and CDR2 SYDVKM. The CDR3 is CASTHRDRTRQPQHF. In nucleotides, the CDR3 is TGTGCCAGCACTCACCGGGACAGAACTCGTCAGCCCCAGCATTTT.

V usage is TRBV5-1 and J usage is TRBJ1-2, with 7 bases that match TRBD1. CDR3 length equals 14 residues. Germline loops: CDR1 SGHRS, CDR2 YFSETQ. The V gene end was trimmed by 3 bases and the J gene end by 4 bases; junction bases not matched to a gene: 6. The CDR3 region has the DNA TGCGCCAGCAGCTATGGGTGGGACAGCTATGGCTACACCTTC. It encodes CASSYGWDSYGYTF.

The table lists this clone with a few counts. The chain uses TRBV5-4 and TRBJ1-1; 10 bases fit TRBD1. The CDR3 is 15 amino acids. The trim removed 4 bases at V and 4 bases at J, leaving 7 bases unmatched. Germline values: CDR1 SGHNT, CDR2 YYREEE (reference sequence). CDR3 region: CASSTGQGGPTEAFF. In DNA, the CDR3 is TGTGCCAGCAGCACCGGACAGGGGGGACCCACTGAAGCTTTCTTT.

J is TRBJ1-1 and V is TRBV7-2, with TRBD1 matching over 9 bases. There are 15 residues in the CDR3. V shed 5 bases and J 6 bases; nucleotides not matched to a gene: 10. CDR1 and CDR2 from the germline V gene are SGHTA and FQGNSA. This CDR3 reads CASSARTGGDAEAFF. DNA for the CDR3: TGTGCCAGCAGCGCCCGAACAGGGGGCGACGCTGAAGCTTTCTTT.

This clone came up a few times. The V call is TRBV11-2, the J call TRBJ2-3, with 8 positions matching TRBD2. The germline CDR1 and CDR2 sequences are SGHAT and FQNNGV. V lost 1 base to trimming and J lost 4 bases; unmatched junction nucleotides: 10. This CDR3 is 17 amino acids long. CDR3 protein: CASSLASSGSGADTQYF. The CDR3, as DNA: TGTGCCAGCAGCTTAGCTTCCAGCGGGAGTGGCGCAGATACGCAGTATTTT.